This T cell receptor (beta chain) was observed in a study of cytomegalovirus exposure and HLA in healthy donors. A note on this clone: Antigen unknown.

PCR employed 60 Vbeta and 13 Jbeta primers. Produced via immunoSEQ multiplex PCR; TCRdb's table is partial and in-frame only. Altogether some 54,000 clones are present, 80% being singletons, with the ten largest covering roughly 5.7%. Study-wide findings and caveats: Reported performance of the classifier showed diagnosis of cytomegalovirus status with high specificity and sensitivity.

This TCR was recovered from a male donor in good health and CMV-seronegative. The sample comprised PBMCs.

CDR3 DNA sequence: TGTGCCAGCAGCCGGACAGGTTACACTGAAGCTTTCTTT. Residues: CASSRTGYTEAFF. The V call is TRBV5-5, the J call TRBJ1-1; 7 bases match TRBD1. In germline, CDR1 is SGHKS, CDR2 YYEKEE (reference sequence). Trimming removed 4 bases from V and 3 bases from J; junction bases left unmatched: 3. The CDR3 has 13 amino acids.